Below are 6 T cell receptor beta chains sequenced from a single sample in a study of T cells in tumors after PD-1 blockade. Some clones are missing from TCRdb's copy, which holds only in-frame ones; the method was immunoSEQ multiplex PCR. Of some 43,000 clones in the sample, 81% were seen once. Sequences were derived from PBMCs, sampled before anti-PD-1 treatment. All receptors derive from a human donor with basal cell carcinoma.

The rearrangement joins TRBV4-1 to TRBJ2-1; 7 nucleotides match TRBD2. V lost 0 bases, J lost 10 bases, and 3 bases stayed unmatched. Germline V lookup: CDR1 MGHRA, CDR2 YSYEKL. The CDR3 has 13 residues. The CDR3 region is CASSQEWGGEQFF. CDR3 nucleotides: TGCGCCAGCAGCCAAGAGTGGGGGGGGGAGCAGTTCTTC.

V is TRBV4-1 and J is TRBJ2-1; perhaps TRBD2 as D (6 bases). V was shortened by 9 bases and J by 8 bases, with 11 bases between the two germline ends. The CDR3 spans 11 residues. The germline gives CDR1 MGHRA, CDR2 YSYEKL. CDR3 loop: CASRRGDEQFF. The CDR3 nucleotides read TGCGCCAGTAGGAGGGGCGATGAGCAGTTCTTC.

V and J are TRBV11-3 and TRBJ2-3; D is possibly TRBD2 (5 bases). The CDR3 length is 14 residues. Looked up from germline, CDR1 is SGHNT and CDR2 is YENEEA. The ends were cut back, 5 bases at V and 3 bases at J, with 12 bases in the middle. The CDR3 is CASSRHGETDTQYF. The DNA for the CDR3 is TGTGCCAGCAGCCGCCACGGGGAAACAGATACGCAGTATTTT. The complete variable domain, with remaining parts taken from reference TRBV11-3 and TRBJ2-3, reads EAGVVQSPRYKIIEKKQPVAFWCNPISGHNTLYWYLQNLGQGPELLIRYENEEAVDDSQLPKDRFSAERLKGVDSTLKIQPAELGDSAVYLCASSRHGETDTQYFGPGTRLTVL.

This rearrangement joins TRBV3-1 (or the pseudogene TRBV3-2) to TRBJ2-3, with TRBD2 matching over 8 bases. Germline V gene lookup returns CDR1 LGHDT and CDR2 YNNKEL (reference sequence). The CDR3 has 15 amino acids. Germline trimming cut 1 base from V and 7 bases from J; bases unmatched to any gene: 7. In DNA form, the CDR3 reads TGTGCCAGCAGCCAAGTCTTAGCGGGGTTGAATACGCAGTATTTT. Translated: CASSQVLAGLNTQYF.

J is TRBJ2-5 and V is TRBV7-2, with a tentative D call TRBD2 (6 bases). V shed 5 bases and J shed 2 bases, with 15 bases lying between them. The CDR3 spans 15 residues. Germline V gene data show CDR1 as SGHTA and CDR2 as FQGNSA. CDR3 nucleotides: TGTGCCAGCAGCCCTCGGGGGTTCAGACAAGAGACCCAGTACTTC. It codes for CASSPRGFRQETQYF.

The chain recombines TRBV7-9 with TRBJ1-2; 7 nucleotides match TRBD1. Trimming removed 5 bases from V and 2 bases from J; junction bases left unmatched: 5. CDR1 is SEHNR, CDR2 FQNEAQ, per germline (reference sequence). The CDR3 has 14 residues. The CDR3 coding sequence is TGTGCCAGCAGCCCATCGGGACAGAACTATGGCTACACCTTC. It is translated as CASSPSGQNYGYTF.